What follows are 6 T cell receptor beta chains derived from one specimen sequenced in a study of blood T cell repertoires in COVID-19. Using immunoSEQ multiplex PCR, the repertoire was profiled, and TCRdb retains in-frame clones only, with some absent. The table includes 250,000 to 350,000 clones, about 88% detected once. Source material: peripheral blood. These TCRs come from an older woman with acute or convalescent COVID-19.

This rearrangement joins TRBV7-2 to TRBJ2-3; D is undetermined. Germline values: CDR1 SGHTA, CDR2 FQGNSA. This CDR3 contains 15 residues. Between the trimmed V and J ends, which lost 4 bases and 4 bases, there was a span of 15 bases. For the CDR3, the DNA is TGTGCCAGCAGCTCGCCCACCTCTAGTTCAGATACGCAGTATTTT. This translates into CASSSPTSSSDTQYF.

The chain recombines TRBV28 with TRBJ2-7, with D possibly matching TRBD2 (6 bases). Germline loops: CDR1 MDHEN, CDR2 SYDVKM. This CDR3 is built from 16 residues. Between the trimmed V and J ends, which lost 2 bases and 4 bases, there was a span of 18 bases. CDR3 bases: TGTGCCAGCAGTTTAGCCCCTGCGGGATCCCAATACGAGCAGTACTTC. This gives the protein CASSLAPAGSQYEQYF.

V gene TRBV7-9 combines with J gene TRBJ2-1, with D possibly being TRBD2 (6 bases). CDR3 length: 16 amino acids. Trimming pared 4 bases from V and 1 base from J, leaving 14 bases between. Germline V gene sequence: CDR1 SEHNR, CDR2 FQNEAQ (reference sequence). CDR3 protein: CASSSVGTVSYNEQFF. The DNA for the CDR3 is TGTGCCAGCAGCTCAGTCGGGACTGTATCCTACAATGAGCAGTTCTTC. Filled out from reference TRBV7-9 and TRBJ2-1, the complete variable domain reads DTGVSQNPRHKITKRGQNVTFRCDPISEHNRLYWYRQTLGQGPEFLTYFQNEAQLEKSRLLSDRFSAERPKGSFSTLEIQRTEQGDSAMYLCASSSVGTVSYNEQFFGPGTRLTVL.

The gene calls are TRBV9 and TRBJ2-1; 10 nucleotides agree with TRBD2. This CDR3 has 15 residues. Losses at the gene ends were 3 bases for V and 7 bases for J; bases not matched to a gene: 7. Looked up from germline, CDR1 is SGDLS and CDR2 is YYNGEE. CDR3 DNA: TGTGCCAGCAGCGAGACTAGCGGGCTTGGGAATGAGCAGTTCTTC. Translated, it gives CASSETSGLGNEQFF.

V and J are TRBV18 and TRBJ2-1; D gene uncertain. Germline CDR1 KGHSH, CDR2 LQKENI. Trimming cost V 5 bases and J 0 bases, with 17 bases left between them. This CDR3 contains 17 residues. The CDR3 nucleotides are TGTGCCAGCTCAATAACAAACCAGTGGAGCTCCTACAATGAGCAGTTCTTC. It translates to CASSITNQWSSYNEQFF.

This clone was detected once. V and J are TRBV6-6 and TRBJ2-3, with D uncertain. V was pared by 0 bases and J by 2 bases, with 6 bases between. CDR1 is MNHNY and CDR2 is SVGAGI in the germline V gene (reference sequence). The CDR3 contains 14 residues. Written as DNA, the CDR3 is TGTGCCAGCAGTTACTCTCTAGACACAGATACGCAGTATTTT. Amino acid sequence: CASSYSLDTDTQYF.